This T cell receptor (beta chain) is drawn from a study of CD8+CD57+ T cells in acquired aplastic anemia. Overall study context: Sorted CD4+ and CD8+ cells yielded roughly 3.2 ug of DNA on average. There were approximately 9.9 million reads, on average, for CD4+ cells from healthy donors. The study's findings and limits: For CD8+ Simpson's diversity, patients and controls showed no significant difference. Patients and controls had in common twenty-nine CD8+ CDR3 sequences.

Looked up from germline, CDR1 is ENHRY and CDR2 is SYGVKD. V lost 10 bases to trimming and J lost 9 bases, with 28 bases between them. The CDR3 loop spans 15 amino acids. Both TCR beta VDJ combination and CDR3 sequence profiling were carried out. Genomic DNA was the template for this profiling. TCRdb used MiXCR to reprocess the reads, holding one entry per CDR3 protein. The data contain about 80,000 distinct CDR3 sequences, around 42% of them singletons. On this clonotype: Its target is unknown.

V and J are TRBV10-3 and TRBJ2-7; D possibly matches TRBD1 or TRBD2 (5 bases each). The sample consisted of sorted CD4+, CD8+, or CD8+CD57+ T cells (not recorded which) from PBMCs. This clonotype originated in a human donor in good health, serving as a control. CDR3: CATGTPRNEVNGQYF. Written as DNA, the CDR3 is TGTGCCACGGGGACCCCGAGGAATGAGGTTAACGGGCAGTACTTC.